The 12 T cell receptor beta chains below all came from one sample that was sequenced in a study of T-cell reconstitution after alpha-beta-depleted transplantation in children (dated by TCRdb to 2016 to 2017). The library was obtained by PCR. The data were produced on an Illumina HiSeq 2500. TCR library preparation used molecular barcoding, with unique molecular identifiers applied to normalize quantification of the TCRbeta repertoire. TCRdb cleaned the public reads at Q25 with fastp, built clones with MiXCR and kept in-frame beta chains. Identical CDR3 protein sequences are pooled into one entry, listed with their most common genes and DNA. Counted in this sample were hundreds of thousands of distinct CDR3 sequences; approximately 16% of them appeared once. About 1.1% of the sample is taken by the ten largest. The specimen comprised PBMCs from the stem cell graft donor, sampled from the stem cell graft. The receptors shown here come from a human donor who donated a stem cell graft to a child with acute myeloid leukemia.

This clonotype was observed a handful of times. V usage is TRBV10-1 and J usage is TRBJ2-2; D possibly corresponds to TRBD2 (5 bases). The V end lost 4 bases, the J end lost 7 bases, and 13 bases lay between the germline ends. CDR3 length: 14 amino acids. Germline values: CDR1 WNHNN, CDR2 SYGVQD (reference sequence). For the CDR3, the DNA is TGCGCCAGCAGTGCACAGCGGAGCAGCGGGGAGCTGTTTTTT. Its translation: CASSAQRSSGELFF.

This clonotype was seen a few times. CDR3 bases: TGTGCCACCAGCGGATTAGCAGGAGATACGCAGTATTTT. This encodes CATSGLAGDTQYF. The genes are TRBV15 and TRBJ2-3, with no clear D. This CDR3 has 13 amino acids. Germline V gives CDR1 LNHNV, CDR2 YYDKDF (reference sequence). V lost 5 bases and J lost 5, with 11 bases in between.

This clonotype was detected many times. The CDR3 sequence is CASRGGKGQGGYTF. The CDR3 DNA reads as TGTGCCAGCAGAGGGGGGAAGGGACAAGGAGGCTACACCTTC. V and J are TRBV6-5 and TRBJ1-2; TRBD1 is a possible D gene (6 bases). V lost 6 bases, J lost 8 bases, and 19 bases lay in between. This CDR3 spans 14 amino acids. From germline, CDR1 is MNHEY and CDR2 SVGAGI.

There are many counts of this clonotype. This chain joins TRBV20-1 and TRBJ2-7; 7 nucleotides agree with TRBD2. The junction had 4 bases not matched to a gene; V was cut back by 0 bases and J by 2 bases. The CDR3 length is 14 residues. In germline, CDR1 is DFQATT, CDR2 SNEGSKA (reference sequence). CDR3 protein: CSARDAGVTYEQYF. In DNA, the CDR3 is TGCAGTGCTAGAGATGCGGGGGTGACCTACGAGCAGTACTTC.

This clonotype showed up many times. The V and J genes are TRBV12-3 or TRBV12-4 and TRBJ2-1, with D possibly TRBD2 on 6 matching bases. V was cut by 6 bases and J by 3 bases, with 15 bases left in between. The CDR3 sequence is 15 residues long. The CDR3 loop is CASSLRRVSYNEQFF. CDR3 DNA: TGTGCCAGCAGCTTAAGGAGGGTGAGCTACAATGAGCAGTTCTTC.

This clonotype has ten or more counts. CDR3 in amino acids: CSARKPNSGNTIYF. CDR3 nucleotide sequence: TGCAGTGCTAGAAAGCCTAACTCTGGAAACACCATATATTTT. The genes are TRBV20-1 and TRBJ1-3, with D hard to call. V was shortened by 2 bases and J by 0 bases, with 8 bases between the two germline ends. This CDR3 has 14 amino acids. Germline assignment: CDR1 DFQATT and CDR2 SNEGSKA (reference sequence).

This clonotype was recorded many times. J is TRBJ1-6 and V is TRBV5-1; the D gene is possibly TRBD1 (6 bases). The CDR3 extends over 15 amino acids. Trimming removed 5 bases from V and 9 bases from J, with 18 bases in between. The germline gives CDR1 SGHRS, CDR2 YFSETQ. In DNA form, the CDR3 reads TGCGCCAGCAGGACCAGGGACATCTCAAGTTCACCCCTCCACTTT. Encoded protein: CASRTRDISSSPLHF. The whole variable domain, remainder taken from reference TRBV5-1 and TRBJ1-6, is KAGVTQTPRYLIKTRGQQVTLSCSPISGHRSVSWYQQTPGQGLQFLFEYFSETQRNKGNFPGRFSGRQFSNSRSEMNVSTLELGDSALYLCASRTRDISSSPLHFGNGTRLTVT.

This clonotype was detected only a few times. The J gene is TRBJ1-5, the V gene TRBV7-2; D remains ambiguous. V lost 2 bases, J lost 7 bases, and 6 bases lay in between. Looked up from germline, CDR1 is SGHTA and CDR2 is FQGNSA. This CDR3 has 12 residues. CDR3 sequence: CASSLNLQPQHF. CDR3 nucleotide sequence: TGTGCCAGCAGCTTAAATCTCCAGCCCCAGCATTTT. Filled out from reference TRBV7-2 and TRBJ1-5, the complete variable domain reads GAGVSQSPSNKVTEKGKDVELRCDPISGHTALYWYRQSLGQGLEFLIYFQGNSAPDKSGLPSDRFSAERTGGSVSTLTIQRTQQEDSAVYLCASSLNLQPQHFGDGTRLSIL.

The genes are TRBV5-1 and TRBJ2-2, with TRBD1 as a possible D gene (6 bases). The V gene's germline CDR1 is SGHRS and CDR2 YFSETQ. This CDR3 contains 11 residues. Trimming pared 8 bases from V and 8 bases from J, leaving 10 bases between. Here the CDR3 reads CASTGQGELFF. In DNA form, the CDR3 reads TGCGCCAGTACCGGACAGGGGGAGCTGTTTTTT.

This clonotype came up many times. The gene calls are TRBV10-3 and TRBJ2-5; D is uncertain. This CDR3 contains 13 residues. Germline V CDR1 and CDR2: ENHRY, SYGVKD. With 6 bases removed from V and 5 bases from J, the gap between germline ends came to 13 bases. The CDR3 loop reads CAISGPAGETQYF. The CDR3 coding sequence is TGTGCCATCAGCGGACCCGCCGGCGAGACCCAGTACTTC.

This clonotype was observed many times. V usage is TRBV20-1 and J usage is TRBJ2-1; D perhaps matches TRBD1 (5 bases). Trimming removed 3 bases from V and 2 bases from J, with 8 bases in between. CDR3 length: 13 residues. Germline lookup yields CDR1 DFQATT and CDR2 SNEGSKA (reference sequence). The DNA of the CDR3 is TGCAGTGCTAGCGACAGCCCCTACAATGAGCAGTTCTTC. Residues: CSASDSPYNEQFF.

The rearrangement uses TRBV20-1 and TRBJ1-6; no definite D call. Trimming removed 0 bases from V and 18 bases from J, with 18 bases in between. The germline V gene has CDR1 DFQATT and CDR2 SNEGSKA (reference sequence). The CDR3 is 13 amino acids. This CDR3 is CSARDKIELRSHF. As DNA, the CDR3 is TGCAGTGCTAGAGATAAGATAGAGCTTAGGTCCCACTTT.